This T cell receptor (beta chain) came from a study of PD-L1 blockade in urothelial cancer. Study-wide results and caveats: Expansion of tumor-associated blood clones at 3 weeks was greater in durable-benefit patients.

Time point reported: peripheral blood 6 weeks after treatment start. Measured with immunoSEQ multiplex PCR; TCRdb has only the in-frame clones, and not every one. The data hold just over 35,000 clones, with 75% to 90% observed a single time. On this clone itself: Its antigen is not known.

Sequenced here: PBMCs, sampled around atezolizumab (anti-PD-L1) treatment. This TCR came from a man between 35 and 55 years old with urothelial cancer.

The CDR3: CASSLGPGISYNEQFF. The DNA of the CDR3 is TGTGCCAGCAGCTTAGGTCCGGGGATCTCCTACAATGAGCAGTTCTTC. The chain carries TRBV7-8 and TRBJ2-1; TRBD2 is a possible D gene (5 bases). CDR1 is SGHVS, CDR2 FQNEAQ, per germline. The CDR3 is made up of 16 amino acids. Trimming cost V 1 base and J 0 bases, with 10 bases left between them.